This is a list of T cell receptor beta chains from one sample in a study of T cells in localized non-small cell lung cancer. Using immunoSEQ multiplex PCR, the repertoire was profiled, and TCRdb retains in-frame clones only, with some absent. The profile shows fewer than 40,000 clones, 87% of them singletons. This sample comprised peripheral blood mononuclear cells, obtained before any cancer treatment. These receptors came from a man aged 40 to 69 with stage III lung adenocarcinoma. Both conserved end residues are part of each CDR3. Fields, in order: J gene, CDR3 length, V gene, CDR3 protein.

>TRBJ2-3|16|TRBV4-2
CASSQVNRGPTDTQYF
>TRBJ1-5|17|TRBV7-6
CASSLGIDGGANQPQHF
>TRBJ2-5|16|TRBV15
CATSPGVAGTQETQYF
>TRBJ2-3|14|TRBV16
CASSQSYSTDTQYF
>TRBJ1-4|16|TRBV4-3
CASSQYYRATNEKLFF
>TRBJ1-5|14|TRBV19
CASNEDGRNQPQHF
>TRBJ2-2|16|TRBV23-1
CASSQSPGEDTGELFF
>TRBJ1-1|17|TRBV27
CASSSNPGRPMNTEAFF
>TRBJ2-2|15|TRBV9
CASSVLGRVPGELFF
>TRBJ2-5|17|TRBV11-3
CASSSRRLAGPQETQYF
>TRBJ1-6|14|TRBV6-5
CASSPGQLIQALHF
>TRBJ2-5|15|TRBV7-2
CASSLQTRVQETQYF
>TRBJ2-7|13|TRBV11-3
CASSPRGGHEQYF
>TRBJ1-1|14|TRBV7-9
CASSFRGPLTEAFF
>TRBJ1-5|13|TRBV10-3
CAISETLMEPQHF
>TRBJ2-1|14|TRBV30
CAWSAGTGGDEQFF
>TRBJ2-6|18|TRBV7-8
CASSLVVFTHKSGQRPDF
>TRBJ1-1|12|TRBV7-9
CASSVGHNEAFF
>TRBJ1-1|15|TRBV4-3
CASSRRRGVNTEAFF
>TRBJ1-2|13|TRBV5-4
CASSSEQGDGYTF
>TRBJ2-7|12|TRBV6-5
CATQGRTYEQYF
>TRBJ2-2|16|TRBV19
CASSIRRGGGTGELFF
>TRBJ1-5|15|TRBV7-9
CASSLGESGNQPQHF
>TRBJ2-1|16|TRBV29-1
CSVGLLGGGSYNEQFF
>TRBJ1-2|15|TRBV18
CASSPPGQGILGYTF
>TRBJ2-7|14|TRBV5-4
CASSSRLQTYEQYF
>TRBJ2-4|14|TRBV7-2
CASSTPSTGNIQYF
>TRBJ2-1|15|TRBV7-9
CASSVLAGGPNEQFF
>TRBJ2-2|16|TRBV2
CASSERGHTNTGELFF